A selection of T cell receptor beta chains follows, all from one sample in a study of identical twins. TCRdb passed the 5' RACE reads through MiXCR, listing each CDR3 protein once. The table records 550,000 to 700,000 distinct CDR3 sequences, roughly 9.5% of them present only once. This sample also appeared in a second study, on yellow fever vaccine responses in identical twins.

Sequenced input: PBMCs. These receptors were obtained from a woman aged 18 to 35 in good health. Both conserved end residues are part of each CDR3. The D gene is left open where the match is weak. The size field is filled for only some rows; it gives once, few, many or a size class.

j_call	clone_size	d_call	cdr3_length	v_call	cdr3_aa	cdr3_nt
TRBJ2-7	-	TRBD2	16	TRBV6-2/TRBV6-3	CASSQGLAGGRYEQYF	TGTGCCAGCAGTCAGGGACTAGCGGGAGGTCGGTACGAGCAGTACTTC
TRBJ2-2	few	TRBD2	16	TRBV9	CASSLEGSGGSGELFF	TGTGCCAGCAGCCTAGAGGGTAGCGGGGGATCCGGGGAGCTGTTTTTT
TRBJ2-7	many	TRBD1	16	TRBV15	CATSREKTGVVDEQYF	TGTGCCACCAGCAGAGAGAAGACAGGGGTCGTCGACGAGCAGTACTTC
TRBJ2-6	-	-	13	TRBV7-2	CASRRTGANVLTF	TGTGCCAGCAGAAGGACTGGGGCCAACGTCCTGACTTTC
TRBJ2-7	-	-	15	TRBV28	CASSLMYRFPYEQYF	TGTGCCAGCAGTTTGATGTACAGGTTTCCCTACGAGCAGTACTTC
TRBJ2-2	few	-	15	TRBV18	CASSVYEMNTGELFF	TGTGCCAGCTCAGTTTACGAGATGAACACCGGGGAGCTGTTTTTT
TRBJ2-6	-	-	14	TRBV10-3	CAINKGTGANVLTF	TGTGCCATCAATAAGGGAACCGGGGCCAACGTCCTGACTTTC
TRBJ2-7	many	-	17	TRBV5-1	CASSLVGGALNHYEQYF	TGCGCCAGCAGCTTGGTTGGGGGGGCCTTGAATCATTACGAGCAGTACTTC
TRBJ2-3	-	-	13	TRBV5-8	CASSVFWRDTQYF	TGTGCCAGCAGCGTTTTCTGGCGGGATACGCAGTATTTT
TRBJ2-1	many	TRBD1	15	TRBV12-3/TRBV12-4	CASSLGTGNVNEQFF	TGTGCCAGCAGTTTAGGGACAGGGAATGTCAATGAGCAGTTCTTC
TRBJ2-7	-	TRBD1	15	TRBV5-1	CASSFAGTGLGEQYF	TGCGCCAGCAGCTTTGCCGGGACAGGGTTGGGCGAGCAGTACTTC
TRBJ2-3	many	-	15	TRBV6-1	CAARSGWGLLDTQYF	TGTGCCGCAAGGTCAGGGTGGGGTTTATTGGATACGCAGTATTTT
TRBJ2-1	few	TRBD2	19	TRBV11-1	CASSSSQVTSGASYNEQFF	TGTGCCAGCAGCTCCTCCCAGGTTACTAGCGGAGCCTCCTACAATGAGCAGTTCTTC
TRBJ2-7	few	-	14	TRBV7-9	CASSLAGDNYEQYF	TGTGCCAGCAGCTTAGCCGGGGACAACTACGAGCAGTACTTC
TRBJ2-3	few	TRBD2	15	TRBV27	CASSLMAGGSDTQYF	TGTGCCAGCAGTTTAATGGCGGGGGGGTCGGATACGCAGTATTTT
TRBJ2-1	-	-	16	TRBV11-3	CASSSQTTENYNEQFF	TGTGCCAGCAGCTCCCAAACCACAGAAAACTACAATGAGCAGTTCTTC
TRBJ2-1	-	-	15	TRBV23-1	CASSPSAGLYNEQFF	TGCGCCAGCAGTCCATCCGCAGGCCTCTACAATGAGCAGTTCTTC
TRBJ2-3	-	-	14	TRBV29-1	CSVILAVSTDTQYF	TGCAGCGTAATTTTAGCGGTTAGCACAGATACGCAGTATTTT
TRBJ2-3	many	-	15	TRBV7-3	CASSLLAVTTDTQYF	TGTGCCAGCAGCCTTTTAGCGGTGACCACAGATACGCAGTATTTT
TRBJ2-3	-	TRBD1	14	TRBV5-1	CASSYGQGEGTQYF	TGCGCCAGCAGCTACGGACAGGGGGAAGGTACGCAGTATTTT
TRBJ1-6	many	-	15	TRBV12-3/TRBV12-4	CASSINAGGGSPLHF	TGTGCCAGCAGCATCAACGCGGGAGGCGGTTCACCCCTCCACTTT
TRBJ2-7	-	-	15	TRBV21-1	CASSTDKEIPYEQYF	TGTGCCAGCAGCACTGACAAAGAGATACCCTACGAGCAGTACTTC
TRBJ2-2	few	-	14	TRBV21-1	CASSKAFVIGELFF	TGTGCCAGCAGCAAAGCGTTCGTAATCGGGGAGCTGTTTTTT
TRBJ2-5	many	-	13	TRBV9	CASSPGVVETQYF	TGTGCCAGCAGCCCCGGGGTAGTTGAGACCCAGTACTTC
TRBJ2-2	-	-	16	TRBV28	CASTSGSLTLVGELFF	TGTGCCAGCACGTCCGGTTCGCTCACGCTCGTCGGGGAGCTGTTTTTT
TRBJ2-5	many	-	12	TRBV2	CATRGWGETQYF	TGTGCCACTCGAGGCTGGGGAGAGACCCAGTACTTC
TRBJ2-5	many	-	15	TRBV5-1	CASSPGQGQQETQYF	TGCGCCAGCAGCCCGGGGCAGGGGCAACAAGAGACCCAGTACTTC
TRBJ2-3	-	TRBD2	16	TRBV12-3/TRBV12-4	CASSRISGSGTDTQYF	TGTGCCAGCAGTAGGATTAGCGGGAGTGGCACAGATACGCAGTATTTT
TRBJ2-3	-	-	17	TRBV7-2	CANTQRGEGLLRDTQYF	TGTGCCAACACCCAGAGGGGGGAGGGCTTATTGAGGGATACGCAGTATTTT
TRBJ1-2	many	-	17	TRBV4-1	CASSQETEIIRNYGYTF	TGCGCCAGCAGCCAAGAAACAGAGATTATACGGAACTATGGCTACACCTTC
TRBJ1-1	few	-	15	TRBV3-1	CASSRRSGSETEAFF	TGTGCCAGCAGCCGCCGGTCGGGGTCTGAGACTGAAGCTTTCTTT
TRBJ2-2	few	-	18	TRBV4-1	CASSRLSGQSANTGELFF	TGCGCCAGCAGCCGCTTATCAGGACAGAGCGCGAACACCGGGGAGCTGTTTTTT
TRBJ2-1	-	-	16	TRBV6-1	CASSQPSEKGHNEQFF	TGTGCCAGCAGCCAGCCGTCCGAAAAGGGGCACAATGAGCAGTTCTTC
TRBJ2-2	many	-	12	TRBV7-9	CASSSSGPGLFF	TGTGCCAGCAGCTCCTCGGGACCAGGGCTGTTTTTT
TRBJ2-5	few	TRBD2	13	TRBV5-1	CASSPLAKETQYF	TGCGCCAGCAGCCCACTAGCGAAAGAGACCCAGTACTTC
TRBJ1-4	few	TRBD1	15	TRBV10-3	CAISSRQGAQEKLFF	TGTGCCATCAGCTCCCGACAGGGGGCTCAAGAAAAACTGTTTTTT
TRBJ2-4	-	TRBD2	20	TRBV11-2	CASSLGPGLAGGPDKNIQYF	TGTGCCAGCAGCTTAGGCCCCGGGCTAGCGGGAGGGCCGGACAAAAACATTCAGTACTTC
TRBJ2-1	few	TRBD1	15	TRBV28	CASTPPGQGINEQFF	TGTGCCAGCACCCCCCCGGGACAGGGGATCAATGAGCAGTTCTTC
TRBJ2-3	many	TRBD2	16	TRBV5-1	CASSLDYGGISDTQYF	TGCGCCAGCAGCTTGGACTACGGGGGGATATCAGATACGCAGTATTTT